These 18 T cell receptor beta chains were sequenced from one sample in a study of blood T cell repertoires in COVID-19 (dated by TCRdb to 2019 to 2021). The library was prepared using the immunoSEQ multiplex PCR assay. The clones in this table, taken by TCRdb from immuneACCESS, are in-frame only. Not every clone is retained; where verified, under half of the shortfall comes from an unresolved V gene, and the cause of the rest is unknown. This sample is represented by 250,000 to 350,000 clones; around 89% of them were singletons. Of the sample, 6.3% is held by the ten largest clones. The specimen sequenced was peripheral blood. These receptors originate from a woman aged 45-60 years with COVID-19, enrolled during active disease.

The chain is built from TRBV5-1 and TRBJ1-2, with 8 positions matching TRBD1. The CDR3 totals 17 residues. Germline assignment: CDR1 SGHRS and CDR2 YFSETQ. With V trimmed by 5 bases and J by 0 bases, 12 bases remained unmatched. The CDR3: CASSRVGQGLTNYGYTF. In DNA form, the CDR3 reads TGCGCCAGCAGTCGGGTTGGACAGGGTTTGACTAACTATGGCTACACCTTC.

V usage is TRBV2 and J usage is TRBJ2-7; TRBD1 matches 8 bases. CDR3 length: 14 amino acids. Germline values: CDR1 SNHLY, CDR2 FYNNEI. V lost 6 bases to trimming and J lost 4 bases; unmatched junction nucleotides: 8. Written as DNA, the CDR3 is TGTGCCAGCAGCATTGACAGGGGTCTTTACGAGCAGTACTTC. This translates into CASSIDRGLYEQYF.

V and J are TRBV6-5 and TRBJ1-1; TRBD1 agrees at 7 bases. Per germline, CDR1 MNHEY and CDR2 SVGAGI. The CDR3 extends over 13 amino acids. V lost 5 bases and J lost 4; bases outside the gene matches: 4. CDR3 sequence reads: CASSQGGGTEAFF. DNA for the CDR3: TGTGCCAGCAGTCAGGGGGGAGGCACTGAAGCTTTCTTT.

This clone was counted between two and nine times. The chain uses TRBV13 and TRBJ1-4, with D possibly TRBD1 on 5 matching bases. There are 18 residues in the CDR3. In germline, CDR1 is PRHDT, CDR2 FYEKMQ (reference sequence). V dropped 3 bases and J dropped 8 bases, with 25 bases sitting between them. As DNA, the CDR3 is TGTGCCAGCAGCTTCAGGCGGACCCAGGGATCGGGGGTCGAAAAACTGTTTTTT. Its translation: CASSFRRTQGSGVEKLFF.

The chain recombines TRBV3-1 (or the pseudogene TRBV3-2) with TRBJ2-1; D might be TRBD2 (6 bases). CDR1 and CDR2 from the germline V gene are LGHDT and YNNKEL (reference sequence). Trimming pared 5 bases from V and 4 bases from J, leaving 15 bases between. This CDR3 is 15 amino acids long. CDR3 residues: CASSAVLALYNEQFF. The CDR3 nucleotides read TGTGCCAGCAGCGCCGTGCTAGCGTTGTACAATGAGCAGTTCTTC.

The chain carries TRBV7-8 and TRBJ2-7; a weak D match, TRBD2 (5 bases). Per germline, CDR1 SGHVS and CDR2 FQNEAQ. Trimming stripped 4 bases from V and 7 bases from J, with 8 bases between. The CDR3 sequence is 11 residues long. The CDR3 is CASSWPGEQYF. CDR3 bases: TGTGCCAGCAGCTGGCCGGGGGAGCAGTACTTC.

The V call is TRBV6-5, the J call TRBJ2-7; 13 bases match TRBD2. This CDR3 is built from 14 residues. Germline CDR1 is MNHEY and CDR2 is SVGAGI. Losses at the gene ends were 5 bases for V and 6 bases for J; bases not matched to a gene: 4. The DNA of the CDR3 is TGTGCCAGCAGTCGGACTAGCGGGAGTCTCGAGCAGTACTTC. Amino acid sequence: CASSRTSGSLEQYF.

This sequence joins TRBV5-1 and TRBJ2-2, with D perhaps TRBD1 (5 bases). CDR3 length: 15 residues. The germline V gene encodes CDR1 SGHRS and CDR2 YFSETQ. V was clipped by 1 base and J by 8 bases, with 15 bases between them. The CDR3 coding sequence is TGCGCCAGCAGCTTGAGGACGCGACCAGGGGGGGAGCTGTTTTTT. Translation gives CASSLRTRPGGELFF. Drawing the rest from reference TRBV5-1 and TRBJ2-2, the complete variable domain is KAGVTQTPRYLIKTRGQQVTLSCSPISGHRSVSWYQQTPGQGLQFLFEYFSETQRNKGNFPGRFSGRQFSNSRSEMNVSTLELGDSALYLCASSLRTRPGGELFFGEGSRLTVL.

V usage is TRBV15 and J usage is TRBJ2-1, with 7 bases lining up with TRBD2. The CDR3 contains 16 residues. The V gene's germline CDR1 is LNHNV and CDR2 YYDKDF (reference sequence). With V trimmed by 2 bases and J by 5 bases, 9 bases remained unmatched. CDR3 residues: CATSRYGTNKNNEQFF. The DNA for the CDR3 is TGTGCCACCAGCAGATACGGGACTAACAAAAACAATGAGCAGTTCTTC.

V usage is TRBV5-4 and J usage is TRBJ2-1; 9 bases fit TRBD2. V trimming: 4 bases; J trimming: 3 bases; junction bases outside the gene matches: 8. Germline assignment: CDR1 SGHNT and CDR2 YYREEE (reference sequence). This CDR3 comprises 16 residues. CDR3 in amino acids: CASSATSGLGYNEQFF. Written as DNA, the CDR3 is TGTGCCAGCAGCGCCACTAGCGGGCTTGGCTACAATGAGCAGTTCTTC.

The rearrangement uses TRBV11-2 and TRBJ2-3; 8 bases match TRBD2. This CDR3 has 19 residues. Trimming removed 3 bases from V and 0 bases from J; junction bases left unmatched: 14. CDR1 SGHAT and CDR2 FQNNGV come from the germline V gene. The CDR3 sequence is CASSFLLSGSVPSTDTQYF. The CDR3 coding sequence is TGTGCCAGCAGCTTTTTATTAAGCGGGAGTGTTCCTAGCACAGATACGCAGTATTTT.

This clone has a single count. The CDR3 here is CAISESPQGSSEAFF. The CDR3 DNA follows: TGTGCCATCAGTGAGTCGCCCCAGGGGAGCTCTGAAGCTTTCTTT. The chain employs TRBV10-3 and TRBJ1-1; maybe TRBD1 (6 bases). V shed 0 bases and J shed 6 bases, with 14 bases lying between them. Germline CDR1 and CDR2: ENHRY and SYGVKD. This CDR3 contains 15 residues.

J is TRBJ2-1 and V is TRBV20-1; TRBD2 matches at 8 bases. This CDR3 has 12 residues. Trimming cost V 3 bases and J 15 bases; bases outside gene matches: 10. Germline V gene data show CDR1 as DFQATT and CDR2 as SNEGSKA (reference sequence). The CDR3 region is CSASFREGHPFF. As DNA, the CDR3 is TGCAGTGCTAGTTTCCGGGAGGGCCATCCGTTCTTC.

CDR3 in DNA: TGTGCCAGCAGCCGGACTGGGGGCGGTAACACTGAAGCTTTCTTT. It translates to CASSRTGGGNTEAFF. The J gene is TRBJ1-1, the V gene TRBV7-9; D is perhaps TRBD1 (6 bases). Germline-derived CDR1 and CDR2 are SEHNR and FQNEAQ (reference sequence). The length of the CDR3 is 15 residues. V shed 5 bases and J shed 2 bases, with 15 bases lying between them.

The chain combines TRBV6-5 with TRBJ2-5; TRBD1 matches at 7 bases. V dropped 2 bases and J dropped 1; count of bases not matched to a gene: 1. This CDR3 has 14 amino acids. Germline CDR1 and CDR2: MNHEY and SVGAGI. The CDR3, as DNA: TGTGCCAGCAGTTACGGGACAGCCCAAGAGACCCAGTACTTC. Translating it yields CASSYGTAQETQYF.

The genes are TRBV11-1 and TRBJ2-3, with a weak D call TRBD2 (6 bases). The CDR3 runs 16 residues. The germline V gene has CDR1 SGHAT and CDR2 FQDESV (reference sequence). V was pared by 5 bases and J by 1 base, with 16 bases between. The CDR3 bases are TGTGCCAGCAGCCCCAGGACTAAGTGGGGCACAGATACGCAGTATTTT. Translated: CASSPRTKWGTDTQYF.

The rearrangement joins TRBV7-2 to TRBJ2-1, with 13 positions matching TRBD2. Trimming cost V 3 bases and J 8 bases; bases outside gene matches: 10. This CDR3 region has 17 residues. The germline gives CDR1 SGHTA, CDR2 FQGNSA. The chain's CDR3 is CASSLNPGLAGSHEQFF. In DNA form, the CDR3 reads TGTGCCAGCAGCTTGAATCCGGGACTAGCGGGATCCCATGAGCAGTTCTTC.

The V call is TRBV27, the J call TRBJ1-5; 7 bases match TRBD1. This CDR3 is 15 amino acids long. Germline V lookup: CDR1 MNHEY, CDR2 SMNVEV (reference sequence). The V gene end was trimmed by 6 bases and the J gene end by 0 bases; junction bases not matched to a gene: 5. The CDR3 DNA reads TGTGCCAGCAGATTGGACAGGTATAGCAATCAGCCCCAGCATTTT. Amino acid sequence: CASRLDRYSNQPQHF.